One sample yielded the 32 T cell receptor beta chains listed below, sequenced in a study of blood T cell repertoires in COVID-19. The protocol was immunoSEQ multiplex PCR, while the TCRdb copy is restricted to in-frame clones and leaves out a portion. The sample has 310,000 or so clones, 87% seen once. The sequenced sample consisted of PBMCs or T cells enriched from blood (not recorded which). The receptors were sampled from a young woman who had recovered from COVID-19.

The gene calls are TRBV7-9 and TRBJ1-1; D is ambiguous. Germline V gives CDR1 SEHNR, CDR2 FQNEAQ (reference sequence). V lost 0 bases and J 3 bases, leaving 8 bases between the germline ends. This CDR3 is 14 amino acids long. As DNA, the CDR3 is TGTGCCAGCAGCTTAGCTCGAGGAGACACTGAAGCTTTCTTT. It specifies CASSLARGDTEAFF.

This chain joins TRBV19 and TRBJ2-5; 7 bases are shared with TRBD1. CDR3 length: 15 residues. Germline CDR1 and CDR2: LNHDA and SQIVND (reference sequence). With 5 bases clipped from V and 2 bases from J, the junction kept 8 bases outside the gene matches. The CDR3 sequence is CASSYRDRGQETQYF. The CDR3 bases are TGTGCCAGTAGTTACCGGGACAGAGGACAAGAGACCCAGTACTTC.

The rearrangement links TRBV11-2 to TRBJ2-7, with a possible D match to TRBD2 (6 bases). V lost 1 base and J lost 2, with 12 bases in between. The CDR3 is 15 residues long. Per germline, CDR1 SGHAT and CDR2 FQNNGV. The CDR3 DNA reads as TGTGCCAGCAGCTTAGTGGAGGGTAGGCCCTACGAGCAGTACTTC. Translating it yields CASSLVEGRPYEQYF.

The chain joins TRBV18 to TRBJ2-7, with 9 bases lining up with TRBD1. Germline V gives CDR1 KGHSH, CDR2 LQKENI. The CDR3 spans 14 residues. The junction had 0 bases not matched to a gene; V was cut back by 1 base and J by 2 bases. Here the CDR3 reads CASSPRTGAYEQYF. Written as DNA, the CDR3 is TGTGCCAGCTCACCACGGACAGGGGCCTACGAGCAGTACTTC.

The DNA of the CDR3 is TGTGCCAGCAGTCGTAGGACTAGCGAGTACGAGCAGTACTTC. Translation gives CASSRRTSEYEQYF. This chain joins TRBV2 and TRBJ2-7, with 9 bases lining up with TRBD2. From germline, CDR1 is SNHLY and CDR2 FYNNEI. The trim removed 5 bases at V and 4 bases at J, leaving 6 bases unmatched. This CDR3 comprises 14 residues.

This chain joins TRBV19 and TRBJ1-1, with D tentatively TRBD1 (5 bases). The CDR3 covers 13 residues. Trimming stripped 7 bases from V and 5 bases from J, with 14 bases between. Germline CDR1 reads LNHDA; CDR2 reads SQIVND (reference sequence). The CDR3 is CASTEQGWTEAFF. In DNA form, the CDR3 reads TGTGCCAGTACCGAGCAGGGATGGACTGAAGCTTTCTTT.

The genes are TRBV4-1 and TRBJ1-1; D uncertain. The length of the CDR3 is 14 residues. CDR1 MGHRA and CDR2 YSYEKL come from the germline V gene. Trimming took 0 bases from V and 5 from J, leaving 10 bases between them. This CDR3 reads CASSQDIARTEAFF. In DNA, the CDR3 is TGCGCCAGCAGCCAAGATATTGCTAGGACTGAAGCTTTCTTT.

CDR3: CASSFLGARQDGYTF. In nucleotides, the CDR3 is TGTGCCAGCAGCTTCTTGGGGGCGCGTCAGGATGGCTACACCTTC. V usage is TRBV13 and J usage is TRBJ1-2; D perhaps matches TRBD1 (6 bases). Looked up from germline, CDR1 is PRHDT and CDR2 is FYEKMQ (reference sequence). Trimming stripped 3 bases from V and 6 bases from J, with 17 bases between. The CDR3 extends over 15 amino acids. Together with reference TRBV13 and TRBJ1-2, the CDR3 gives the full variable domain: AAGVIQSPRHLIKEKRETATLKCYPIPRHDTVYWYQQGPGQDPQFLISFYEKMQSDKGSIPDRFSAQQFSDYHSELNMSSLELGDSALYFCASSFLGARQDGYTFGSGTRLTVV.

The rearrangement links TRBV4-3 to TRBJ2-1; D is perhaps TRBD2 (5 bases). This CDR3 region has 13 residues. Between the trimmed V and J ends, which lost 0 bases and 9 bases, there was a span of 9 bases. Germline V gives CDR1 LGHNA, CDR2 YSLEER. CDR3: CASSQDWAGEQFF. The CDR3 region has the DNA TGCGCCAGCAGCCAAGATTGGGCGGGTGAGCAGTTCTTC.

This chain's CDR3 is CASSILGQGAEAFF. The DNA for the CDR3 is TGTGCCAGTAGTATTTTGGGACAGGGGGCAGAAGCTTTCTTT. The chain joins TRBV19 to TRBJ1-1; TRBD1 matches 12 bases. CDR3 length equals 14 residues. CDR1 and CDR2 (germline): LNHDA, SQIVND (reference sequence). The J segment lost 8 bases and the V segment lost 3 bases, leaving 4 bases of the junction unmatched.

The V and J genes are TRBV2 and TRBJ2-2, with 7 bases matching TRBD1. V gave up 6 bases and J gave up 5 bases; unmatched junction bases: 3. The germline CDR1 and CDR2 sequences are SNHLY and FYNNEI. The CDR3 totals 13 residues. As DNA, the CDR3 is TGTGCCAGCAGCGAACAGGGGACCGGGGAGCTGTTTTTT. It specifies CASSEQGTGELFF.

V is TRBV7-2 and J is TRBJ2-7; D might be TRBD2 (7 bases). Trimming took off 3 bases at V and 3 bases at J, with 12 bases between the two ends. This CDR3 region has 14 residues. Per the germline V gene, CDR1 is SGHTA and CDR2 is FQGNSA. The CDR3 sequence: CASSLGGAIYEQYF. CDR3 coding DNA: TGTGCCAGCAGCTTGGGGGGGGCCATCTACGAGCAGTACTTC.

The V and J genes are TRBV7-2 and TRBJ2-1; perhaps TRBD2 as D (5 bases). Germline assignment: CDR1 SGHTA and CDR2 FQGNSA. The CDR3 has 14 amino acids. Trimming pared 5 bases from V and 8 bases from J, leaving 16 bases between. The DNA for the CDR3 is TGTGCCAGCAGCCCCAGGAGCGGCGCGGATGAGCAGTTCTTC. Amino acid sequence: CASSPRSGADEQFF. The entire variable domain, with the rest obtained from reference TRBV7-2 and TRBJ2-1, is as follows: GAGVSQSPSNKVTEKGKDVELRCDPISGHTALYWYRQSLGQGLEFLIYFQGNSAPDKSGLPSDRFSAERTGGSVSTLTIQRTQQEDSAVYLCASSPRSGADEQFFGPGTRLTVL.

The CDR3 reads CSVWEGPDEKLFF. The CDR3 bases are TGCAGCGTTTGGGAGGGCCCGGATGAAAAACTGTTTTTT. The rearrangement uses TRBV29-1 and TRBJ1-4, with no clear D. The CDR3 length is 13 residues. V lost 5 bases to trimming and J lost 6 bases, with 13 bases between them. Germline V gives CDR1 SQVTM, CDR2 ANQGSEA.

The chain carries TRBV7-6 and TRBJ1-1; no clear D gene. The CDR3 is made up of 16 amino acids. Germline V CDR1 and CDR2: SGHVS, FNYEAQ. The ends were cut back, 1 base at V and 1 base at J, with 13 bases in the middle. For the CDR3, the DNA is TGTGCCAGCAGCTTAGGAGGGTACCGGACGAACACTGAAGCTTTCTTT. Its protein is CASSLGGYRTNTEAFF.

This chain uses TRBV4-1 with TRBJ2-1, with TRBD1 matching 9 bases. The length of the CDR3 is 15 residues. Germline CDR1 reads MGHRA; CDR2 reads YSYEKL. Trimming cost V 2 bases and J 10 bases; bases outside gene matches: 9. The CDR3 here is CASSQLYLDRGEQFF. CDR3 nucleotides: TGCGCCAGCAGCCAATTATACCTGGACAGGGGCGAGCAGTTCTTC.

The chain couples TRBV5-6 to TRBJ2-1; D unclear. This CDR3 is 15 amino acids long. The V end lost 3 bases, the J end lost 0 bases, and 10 bases lay between the germline ends. The germline V gene has CDR1 SGHDT and CDR2 YYEEEE. This CDR3 is CASSSDWISYNEQFF. The CDR3 DNA follows: TGTGCCAGCAGCTCAGACTGGATCTCCTACAATGAGCAGTTCTTC. The full variable domain, with the rest looked up from reference TRBV5-6 and TRBJ2-1, is DAGVTQSPTHLIKTRGQQVTLRCSPKSGHDTVSWYQQALGQGPQFIFQYYEEEERQRGNFPDRFSGHQFPNYSSELNVNALLLGDSALYLCASSSDWISYNEQFFGPGTRLTVL.

The V call is TRBV19, the J call TRBJ2-7; D may be TRBD2 (5 bases). Trimming cost V 5 bases and J 2 bases, with 13 bases left between them. The CDR3 runs 14 residues. Germline V gene data show CDR1 as LNHDA and CDR2 as SQIVND (reference sequence). The chain's CDR3 is CASSARLQTYEQYF. The DNA for the CDR3 is TGTGCCAGTAGTGCCCGACTACAAACCTACGAGCAGTACTTC.

The CDR3 DNA reads TGCAGTGCTAGTGTTCTGCAAGGGGGCAATGGCTACACCTTC. Translated: CSASVLQGGNGYTF. The rearrangement joins TRBV20-1 to TRBJ1-2, with 7 bases that match TRBD1. Germline CDR1 and CDR2: DFQATT and SNEGSKA (reference sequence). J lost 6 bases, V lost 3 bases, and 10 bases had no gene match. The CDR3 covers 14 residues.

V usage is TRBV30 and J usage is TRBJ2-7; no clear D gene. Trimming left V 1 base short and J 4 bases short, with 5 bases between. Germline V gene data show CDR1 as GTSNPN and CDR2 as SVGIG (reference sequence). There are 11 residues in the CDR3. The CDR3 sequence is CAWSAVYEQYF. CDR3 DNA sequence: TGTGCCTGGAGTGCGGTTTACGAGCAGTACTTC.

This rearrangement joins TRBV7-2 to TRBJ2-7; 9 bases map to TRBD2. This CDR3 comprises 14 residues. Germline lookup yields CDR1 SGHTA and CDR2 FQGNSA. V gave up 3 bases and J gave up 3 bases; unmatched junction bases: 3. CDR3 amino acids: CASSFGTSLYEQYF. The DNA for the CDR3 is TGTGCCAGCAGCTTCGGGACTAGCCTCTACGAGCAGTACTTC.

This chain links TRBV4-3 with TRBJ1-1; D is unclear. The CDR3 length is 16 residues. Germline V gene sequence: CDR1 LGHNA, CDR2 YSLEER. Trimming removed 0 bases at V and 5 bases at J, with 16 bases between. CDR3 coding DNA: TGCGCCAGCAGCCAAGATCGGGGTGGAGGGTGGACTGAAGCTTTCTTT. Protein: CASSQDRGGGWTEAFF.

The rearrangement uses TRBV10-3 and TRBJ1-2, with TRBD1 as a possible D gene (5 bases). Per germline, CDR1 ENHRY and CDR2 SYGVKD. The CDR3 consists of 14 residues. Trimming left V 4 bases short and J 7 bases short, with 16 bases between. The CDR3 nucleotides are TGTGCCATCAGTGCCAGGGTAGGATTAGGTGGCTACACCTTC. Translation gives CAISARVGLGGYTF.

This chain connects TRBV7-8 to TRBJ2-4; no reliable D call. The germline gives CDR1 SGHVS, CDR2 FQNEAQ. V was clipped by 8 bases and J by 0 bases, with 11 bases between them. The CDR3 totals 14 residues. CDR3 region: CASQDSLAKNIQYF. The CDR3 DNA sequence: TGTGCCAGCCAAGACTCATTAGCCAAAAACATTCAGTACTTC.

The rearrangement uses TRBV15 and TRBJ2-6; unclear D gene. The CDR3 extends over 13 amino acids. Germline loops: CDR1 LNHNV, CDR2 YYDKDF (reference sequence). V was trimmed by 4 bases and J by 2 bases, leaving 3 bases between them. The CDR3 DNA follows: TGTGCCACCAGCACTACTGGGGCCAACGTCCTGACTTTC. Translated: CATSTTGANVLTF.

The chain is built from TRBV5-6 and TRBJ2-5, with 9 bases lining up with TRBD1. The CDR3 spans 16 residues. Trimming removed 4 bases from V and 5 bases from J; junction bases left unmatched: 12. CDR1 SGHDT and CDR2 YYEEEE come from the germline V gene. The CDR3 protein is CASSGGTGGTYETQYF. The CDR3 bases are TGTGCCAGCAGCGGGGGAACAGGGGGCACATATGAGACCCAGTACTTC.

The chain recombines TRBV7-8 with TRBJ2-7; possibly TRBD1 for D (5 bases). CDR3 length equals 14 residues. With 5 bases removed from V and 1 base from J, the gap between germline ends came to 12 bases. Germline V gene data show CDR1 as SGHVS and CDR2 as FQNEAQ. CDR3 sequence reads: CASSTQTESYEQYF. The DNA for the CDR3 is TGTGCCAGCAGCACCCAGACAGAGTCCTACGAGCAGTACTTC.

The genes are TRBV7-9 and TRBJ2-1, with D perhaps matching TRBD2 (6 bases). Deletions cut 4 bases from V and 10 bases from J, with 23 bases between. The V gene's germline CDR1 is SEHNR and CDR2 FQNEAQ (reference sequence). The CDR3 is made up of 16 amino acids. CDR3 sequence: CASSSTASAPSGEQFF. The CDR3 region has the DNA TGTGCCAGCAGCTCAACTGCCAGTGCCCCAAGCGGGGAGCAGTTCTTC.

The chain carries TRBV11-3 and TRBJ2-5; 12 bases are shared with TRBD2. The CDR3 sequence is 15 residues long. J lost 4 bases, V lost 5 bases, and 5 bases had no gene match. CDR1 and CDR2 from the germline V gene are SGHNT and YENEEA. CDR3 sequence: CASSLGLAGSETQYF. DNA of the CDR3: TGTGCCAGCAGCCTAGGACTAGCGGGATCAGAGACCCAGTACTTC.

The gene calls are TRBV10-3 and TRBJ1-1; D unclear. The CDR3 is 13 residues long. Trimming stripped 6 bases from V and 0 bases from J, with 8 bases between. Looked up from germline, CDR1 is ENHRY and CDR2 is SYGVKD. CDR3 sequence (DNA): TGTGCCATCAGAATACAAGTGAACACTGAAGCTTTCTTT. It yields the protein CAIRIQVNTEAFF.

The rearrangement uses TRBV4-3 and TRBJ1-1, with 9 bases that match TRBD1. The V segment lost 2 bases and the J segment 3 bases; nucleotides outside the gene matches: 4. Germline V gene data show CDR1 as LGHNA and CDR2 as YSLEER. The CDR3 length is 15 residues. CDR3 loop: CASSQWTGDDTEAFF. The CDR3 DNA reads as TGCGCCAGCAGCCAATGGACAGGGGACGACACTGAAGCTTTCTTT.

The rearrangement links TRBV28 to TRBJ2-7; 7 bases are a match to TRBD2. V gave up 7 bases and J gave up 6 bases; unmatched junction bases: 12. This CDR3 has 14 residues. Germline loops: CDR1 MDHEN, CDR2 SYDVKM. CDR3 DNA: TGTGCCAGCACCACAATGGGAGGGAGTGGCGAGCAGTACTTC. Its translation: CASTTMGGSGEQYF.